This T cell receptor (beta chain) appears in the sequencing data of a study of blood T cell repertoires in COVID-19. Study context: From T cells, B-cell-depleted T cells, or PBMCs came the material, which was cDNA or gDNA.

The CDR3 consists of 14 residues. The ends were cut back, 6 bases at V and 4 bases at J, with 12 bases in the middle. CDR1 PRHDT and CDR2 FYEKMQ come from the germline V gene (reference sequence). TCRdb's table, derived via immunoSEQ multiplex PCR, lists solely in-frame clones and lacks some. Of over 200,000 clones listed, roughly nine tenths are singletons. Sequencing was carried out using PBMCs or T cells enriched from blood (not recorded which). The chain uses TRBV13 and TRBJ2-2, with a weak D call TRBD2 (6 bases). This receptor was identified in a woman between 50 and 59 years old in a cohort exposed to, infected with or recovered from COVID-19 (not recorded which). The CDR3 DNA reads TGTGCCAGCAGGCGGAGGGGAGGCACCGGGGAGCTGTTTTTT. Residues: CASRRRGGTGELFF.